One T cell receptor (beta chain) is described in this entry. Its antigen is as yet unknown. Using its own MiXCR run on the 5' RACE reads, TCRdb lists one record per CDR3 protein. Of 450,000 to 600,000 distinct CDR3 sequences listed, around 20% are singletons. The CDR3 has 14 amino acids. Germline V CDR1 and CDR2: DFQATT, SNEGSKA (reference sequence). The V and J ends lost 3 bases and 8 bases, in that order; junction bases with no gene match: 6. This sample is part of a study of identical twins. Study results and caveats: With monozygotic twins, out-of-frame TCR alpha sharing exceeded what models estimated.

This sample also appeared in a second study, on yellow fever vaccine responses in identical twins.

The specimen sequenced was CD4+ T cells sorted from blood. The TCR originated in a woman aged 18-29 years in good health. The V and J genes are TRBV20-1 and TRBJ2-4; 11 nucleotides line up with TRBD2. The CDR3 DNA reads as TGCAGTGCTAGCGTAGCGGGGGGGCGTGACATTCAGTACTTC. Translating it yields CSASVAGGRDIQYF.